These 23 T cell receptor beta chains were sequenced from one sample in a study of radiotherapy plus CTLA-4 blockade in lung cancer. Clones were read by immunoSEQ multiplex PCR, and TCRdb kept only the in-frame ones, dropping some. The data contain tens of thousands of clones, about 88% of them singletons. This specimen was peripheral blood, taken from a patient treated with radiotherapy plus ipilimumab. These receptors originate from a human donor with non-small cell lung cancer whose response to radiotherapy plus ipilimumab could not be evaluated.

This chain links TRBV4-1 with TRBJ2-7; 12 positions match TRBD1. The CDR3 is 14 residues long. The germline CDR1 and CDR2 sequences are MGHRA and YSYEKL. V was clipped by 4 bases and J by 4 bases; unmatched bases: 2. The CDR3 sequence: CASSLGQGAYEQYF. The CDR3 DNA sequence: TGCGCCAGCAGCCTGGGACAGGGGGCGTACGAGCAGTACTTC.

The CDR3 DNA reads as TGTGCCAGCAGCCCCCAGGTTCGGAGGGACTCTGGAAACACCATATATTTT. Protein: CASSPQVRRDSGNTIYF. This sequence joins TRBV7-2 and TRBJ1-3, with D hard to call. Trimming took off 5 bases at V and 0 bases at J, with 17 bases between the two ends. The CDR3 is 17 residues long. CDR1 and CDR2 from the germline V gene are SGHTA and FQGNSA.

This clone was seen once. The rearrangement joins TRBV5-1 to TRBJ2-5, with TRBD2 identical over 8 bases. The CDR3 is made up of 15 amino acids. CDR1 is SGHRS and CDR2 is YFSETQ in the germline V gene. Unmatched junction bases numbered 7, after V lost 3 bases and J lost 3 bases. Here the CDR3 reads CASSSGLVSEETQYF. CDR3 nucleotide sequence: TGCGCCAGCAGCTCGGGACTAGTCAGCGAAGAGACCCAGTACTTC.

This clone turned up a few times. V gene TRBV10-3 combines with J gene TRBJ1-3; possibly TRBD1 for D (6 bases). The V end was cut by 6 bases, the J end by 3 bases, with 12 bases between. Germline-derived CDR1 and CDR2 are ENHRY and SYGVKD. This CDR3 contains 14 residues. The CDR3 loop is CAIRGQGNGNTIYF. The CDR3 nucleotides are TGTGCCATCAGGGGCCAGGGGAATGGAAACACCATATATTTT.

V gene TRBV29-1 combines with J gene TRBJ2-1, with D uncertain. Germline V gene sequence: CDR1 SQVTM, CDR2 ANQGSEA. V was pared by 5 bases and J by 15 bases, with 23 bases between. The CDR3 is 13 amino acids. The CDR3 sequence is CSVRRVYYSGPFF. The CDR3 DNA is TGCAGCGTTCGCCGGGTCTACTACTCTGGTCCGTTCTTC.

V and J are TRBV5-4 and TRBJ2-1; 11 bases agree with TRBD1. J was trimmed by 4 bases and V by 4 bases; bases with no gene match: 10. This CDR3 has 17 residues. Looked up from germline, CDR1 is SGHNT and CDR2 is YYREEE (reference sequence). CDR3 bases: TGTGCCAGCAGCGGCGGGACAGGGGGAAATCCTTACAATGAGCAGTTCTTC. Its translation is CASSGGTGGNPYNEQFF.

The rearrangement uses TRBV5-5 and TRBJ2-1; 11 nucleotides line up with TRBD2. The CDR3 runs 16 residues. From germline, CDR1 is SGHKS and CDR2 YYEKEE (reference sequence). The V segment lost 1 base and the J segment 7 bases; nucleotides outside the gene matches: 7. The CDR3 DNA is TGTGCCAGCAGCTTGAGTAGCGGGAGGGCTTGGAATGAGCAGTTCTTC. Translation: CASSLSSGRAWNEQFF.

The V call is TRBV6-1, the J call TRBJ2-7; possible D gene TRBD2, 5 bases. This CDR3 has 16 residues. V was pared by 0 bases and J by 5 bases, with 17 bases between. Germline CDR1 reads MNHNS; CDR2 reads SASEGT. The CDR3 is CASSEASFASMNEQYF. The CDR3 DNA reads TGTGCCAGCAGTGAAGCTTCATTCGCTAGCATGAACGAGCAGTACTTC.

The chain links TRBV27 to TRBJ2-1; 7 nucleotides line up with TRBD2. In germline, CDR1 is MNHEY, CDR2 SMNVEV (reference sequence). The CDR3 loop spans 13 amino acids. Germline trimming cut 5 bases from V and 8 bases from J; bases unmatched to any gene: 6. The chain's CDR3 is CASSPREGDEQFF. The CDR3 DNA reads TGTGCCAGCAGTCCGAGGGAGGGTGATGAGCAGTTCTTC.

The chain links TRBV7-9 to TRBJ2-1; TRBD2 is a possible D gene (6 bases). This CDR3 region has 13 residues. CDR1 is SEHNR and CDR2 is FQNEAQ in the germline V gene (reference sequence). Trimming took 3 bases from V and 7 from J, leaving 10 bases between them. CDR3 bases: TGTGCCAGCAGCTTTTGGGACTCAAATGAGCAGTTCTTC. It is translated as CASSFWDSNEQFF. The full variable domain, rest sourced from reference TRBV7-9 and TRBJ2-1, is DTGVSQNPRHKITKRGQNVTFRCDPISEHNRLYWYRQTLGQGPEFLTYFQNEAQLEKSRLLSDRFSAERPKGSFSTLEIQRTEQGDSAMYLCASSFWDSNEQFFGPGTRLTVL.

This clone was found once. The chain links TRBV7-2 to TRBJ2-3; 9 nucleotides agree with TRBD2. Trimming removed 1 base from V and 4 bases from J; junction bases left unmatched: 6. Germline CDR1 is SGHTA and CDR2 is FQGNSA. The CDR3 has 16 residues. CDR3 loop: CASSLVSGGWPDTQYF. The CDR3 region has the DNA TGTGCCAGCAGCTTAGTGAGCGGGGGGTGGCCAGATACGCAGTATTTT.

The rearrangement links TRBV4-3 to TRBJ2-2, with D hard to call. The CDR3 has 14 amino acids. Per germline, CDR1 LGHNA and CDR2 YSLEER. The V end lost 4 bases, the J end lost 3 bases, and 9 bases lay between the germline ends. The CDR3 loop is CASSLAGYTGELFF. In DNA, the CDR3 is TGCGCCAGCAGCCTGGCTGGTTACACCGGGGAGCTGTTTTTT.

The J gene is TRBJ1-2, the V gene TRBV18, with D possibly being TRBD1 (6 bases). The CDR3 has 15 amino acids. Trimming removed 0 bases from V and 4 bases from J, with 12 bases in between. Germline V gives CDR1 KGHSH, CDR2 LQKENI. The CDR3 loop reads CASSPPNRDGYGYTF. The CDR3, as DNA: TGTGCCAGCTCACCACCAAACAGGGATGGCTATGGCTACACCTTC.

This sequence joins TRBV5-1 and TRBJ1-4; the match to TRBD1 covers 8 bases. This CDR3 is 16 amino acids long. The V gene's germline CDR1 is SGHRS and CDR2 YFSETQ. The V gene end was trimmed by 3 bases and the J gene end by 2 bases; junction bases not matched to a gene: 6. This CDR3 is CASSSRPGGTNEKLFF. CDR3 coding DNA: TGCGCCAGCAGCTCAAGACCAGGGGGCACTAATGAAAAACTGTTTTTT. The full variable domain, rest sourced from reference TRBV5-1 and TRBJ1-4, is KAGVTQTPRYLIKTRGQQVTLSCSPISGHRSVSWYQQTPGQGLQFLFEYFSETQRNKGNFPGRFSGRQFSNSRSEMNVSTLELGDSALYLCASSSRPGGTNEKLFFGSGTQLSVL.

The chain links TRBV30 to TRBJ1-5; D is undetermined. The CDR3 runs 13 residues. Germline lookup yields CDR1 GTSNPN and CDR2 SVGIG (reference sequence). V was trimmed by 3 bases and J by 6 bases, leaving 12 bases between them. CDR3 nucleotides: TGTGCCTGGAGCCTCCGGGGAAGTCAGCCCCAGCATTTT. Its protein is CAWSLRGSQPQHF.

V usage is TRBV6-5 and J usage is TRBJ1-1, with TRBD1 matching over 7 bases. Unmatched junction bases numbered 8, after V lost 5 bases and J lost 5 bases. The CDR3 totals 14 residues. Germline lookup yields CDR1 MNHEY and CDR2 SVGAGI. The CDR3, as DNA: TGTGCCAGCAGTCCCTGGGACAGTTATACTGAAGCTTTCTTT. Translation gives CASSPWDSYTEAFF.

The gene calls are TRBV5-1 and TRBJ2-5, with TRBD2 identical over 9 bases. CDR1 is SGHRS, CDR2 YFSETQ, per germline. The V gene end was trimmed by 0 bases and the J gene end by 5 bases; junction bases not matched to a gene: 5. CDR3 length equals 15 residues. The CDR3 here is CASSLGTSVEETQYF. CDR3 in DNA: TGCGCCAGCAGCTTGGGGACTAGCGTGGAGGAGACCCAGTACTTC.

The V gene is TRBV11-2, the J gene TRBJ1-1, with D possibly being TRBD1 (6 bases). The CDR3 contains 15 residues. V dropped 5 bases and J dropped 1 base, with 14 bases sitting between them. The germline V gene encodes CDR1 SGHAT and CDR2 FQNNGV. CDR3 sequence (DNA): TGTGCCAGCAGCCCCCGAACGACAGGGAACACTGAAGCTTTCTTT. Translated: CASSPRTTGNTEAFF.

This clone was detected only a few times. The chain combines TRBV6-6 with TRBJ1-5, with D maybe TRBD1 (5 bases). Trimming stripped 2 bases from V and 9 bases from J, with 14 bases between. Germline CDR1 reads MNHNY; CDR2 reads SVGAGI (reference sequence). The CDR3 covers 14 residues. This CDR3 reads CASSYATALWPQHF. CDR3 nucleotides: TGTGCCAGCAGTTACGCGACAGCACTGTGGCCCCAGCATTTT.

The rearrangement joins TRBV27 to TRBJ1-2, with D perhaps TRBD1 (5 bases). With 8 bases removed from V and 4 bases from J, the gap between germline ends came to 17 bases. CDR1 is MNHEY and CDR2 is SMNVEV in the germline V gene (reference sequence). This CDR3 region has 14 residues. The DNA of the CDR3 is TGTGCCAGCTTCTCCCTTGGGGGGGGCTATGGCTACACCTTC. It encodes CASFSLGGGYGYTF.

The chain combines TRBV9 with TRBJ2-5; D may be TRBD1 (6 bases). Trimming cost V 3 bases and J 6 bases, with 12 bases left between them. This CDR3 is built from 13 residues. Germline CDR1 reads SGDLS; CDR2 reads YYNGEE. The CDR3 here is CASSAGDGQTQYF. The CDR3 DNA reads TGTGCCAGCAGCGCAGGGGACGGGCAGACCCAGTACTTC.

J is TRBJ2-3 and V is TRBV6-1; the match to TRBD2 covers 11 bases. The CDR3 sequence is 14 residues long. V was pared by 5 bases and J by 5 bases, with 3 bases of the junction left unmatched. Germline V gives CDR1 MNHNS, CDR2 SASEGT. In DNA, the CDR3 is TGTGCCAGCAGTTCCGGGACTAGCGGAGATACGCAGTATTTT. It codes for CASSSGTSGDTQYF.

The CDR3 sequence: CAISEASPEVGEQYF. CDR3 nucleotide sequence: TGTGCCATCAGCGAGGCGTCCCCGGAGGTAGGCGAGCAGTACTTC. V gene TRBV10-3 combines with J gene TRBJ2-7; tentative D call: TRBD2 (5 bases). Germline V CDR1 and CDR2: ENHRY, SYGVKD. V gave up 6 bases and J gave up 6 bases, with 21 bases separating them. This CDR3 is 15 amino acids long.